This paragraph covers one TCR beta chain sequence. Antigen: not known. The data derive from a study of shared clonotypes between healthy human individuals. Looked up from germline, CDR1 is MDHEN and CDR2 is SYDVKM. This CDR3 is 17 amino acids long. The V end lost 6 bases, the J end lost 5 bases, and 24 bases lay between the germline ends. Sequenced by immunoSEQ multiplex PCR; TCRdb stores in-frame clones only, minus some. The table shows 550,000 to 750,000 clones, with around 95% occurring only once. CD45RO-negative, CCR7-selected cells formed the naive CD8 fraction, which excluded terminally differentiated effector memory CD45RA+ cells. Findings and limits, study-wide: Compared with memory subsets, naive subsets generally had larger estimated richness. Sharing across four donors was highest in naive CD4 (around 5%) and lowest in memory CD8 (roughly 0.4%).

The chain links TRBV28 to TRBJ2-3, with D possibly being TRBD1 or TRBD2 (5 bases each). The sample taken for sequencing was naive CD8+ T cells sorted from blood. The receptor was isolated from a woman in her twenties or thirties in good health. This chain's CDR3 is CASSQTRRDPPGDTQYF. CDR3 sequence (DNA): TGTGCCAGCAGCCAAACCCGCCGGGACCCGCCGGGAGATACGCAGTATTTT.